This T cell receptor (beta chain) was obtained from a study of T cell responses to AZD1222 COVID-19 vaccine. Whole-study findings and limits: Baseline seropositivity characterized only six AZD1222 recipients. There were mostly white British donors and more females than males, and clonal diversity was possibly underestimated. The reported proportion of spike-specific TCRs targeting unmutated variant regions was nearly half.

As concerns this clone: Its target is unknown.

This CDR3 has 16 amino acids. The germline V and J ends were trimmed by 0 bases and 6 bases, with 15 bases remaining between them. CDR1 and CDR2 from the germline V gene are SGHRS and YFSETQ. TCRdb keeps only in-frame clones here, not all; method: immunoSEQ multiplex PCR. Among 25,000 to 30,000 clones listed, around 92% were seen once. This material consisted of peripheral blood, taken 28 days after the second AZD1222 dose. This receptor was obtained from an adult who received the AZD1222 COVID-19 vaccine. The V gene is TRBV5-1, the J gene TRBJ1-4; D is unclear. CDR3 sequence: CASSLGDTVVDEKLFF. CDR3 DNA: TGCGCCAGCAGCTTGGGCGATACGGTAGTTGATGAAAAACTGTTTTTT.